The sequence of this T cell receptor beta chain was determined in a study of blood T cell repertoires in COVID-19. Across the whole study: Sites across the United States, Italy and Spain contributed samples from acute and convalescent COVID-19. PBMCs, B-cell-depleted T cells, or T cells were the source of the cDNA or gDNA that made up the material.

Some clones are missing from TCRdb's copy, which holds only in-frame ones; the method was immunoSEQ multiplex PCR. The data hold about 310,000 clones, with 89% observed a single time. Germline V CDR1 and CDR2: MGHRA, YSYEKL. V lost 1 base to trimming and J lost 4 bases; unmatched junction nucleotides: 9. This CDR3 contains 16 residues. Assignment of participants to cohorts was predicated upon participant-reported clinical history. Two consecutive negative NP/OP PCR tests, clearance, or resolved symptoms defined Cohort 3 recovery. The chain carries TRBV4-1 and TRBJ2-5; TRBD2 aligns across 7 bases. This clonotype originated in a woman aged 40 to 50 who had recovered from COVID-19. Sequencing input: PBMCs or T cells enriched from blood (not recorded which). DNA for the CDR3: TGCGCCAGCAGCCAAGGGCCCCCTAGCGGACCAGAGACCCAGTACTTC. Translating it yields CASSQGPPSGPETQYF.